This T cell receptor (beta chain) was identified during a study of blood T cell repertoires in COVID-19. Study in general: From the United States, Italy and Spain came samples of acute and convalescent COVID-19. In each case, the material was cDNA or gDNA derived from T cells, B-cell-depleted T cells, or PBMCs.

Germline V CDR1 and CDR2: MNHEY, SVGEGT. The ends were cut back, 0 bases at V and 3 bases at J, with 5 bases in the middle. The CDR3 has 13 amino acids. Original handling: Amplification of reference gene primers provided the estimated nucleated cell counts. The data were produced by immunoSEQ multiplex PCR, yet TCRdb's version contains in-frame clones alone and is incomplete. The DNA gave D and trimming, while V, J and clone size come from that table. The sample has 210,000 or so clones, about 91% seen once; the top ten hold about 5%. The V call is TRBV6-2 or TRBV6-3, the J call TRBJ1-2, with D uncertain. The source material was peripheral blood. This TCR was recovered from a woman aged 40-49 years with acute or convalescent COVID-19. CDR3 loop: CASSYSGDYGYTF. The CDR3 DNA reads TGTGCCAGCAGTTACTCCGGGGACTATGGCTACACCTTC.